This T cell receptor beta chain emerged from a study of T-cell reconstitution after alpha-beta-depleted transplantation in children (dated by TCRdb to about 2016). Broadly, across the study: Using TCR repertoire profiling, the study quantitatively followed how T-cell immune reconstitution unfolded in children after TCRalphabeta/CD19-depleted allogeneic hematopoietic cell transplantation. Summary of the overall study and its limitations: Apparently early alphabetaT-cell count recovery about two months after transplant reportedly relied on only several hundred rapidly expanded clones derived from non-depleted graft cells. In some patients, high TCRbeta diversity at day 60 was attributed to recipient T cells and intrathymic progenitors that had survived conditioning. Hyperexpanded clone frequencies declined over subsequent months; after one year, T-cell counts and TCRbeta diversity were mostly attributed to newly produced T cells.

Taken from the germline V gene (reference sequence), the CDR1 and CDR2 loops are SEHNR and FQNEAQ. Germline trimming amounts to 3 bases on V and 5 bases on J, with 5 as the count of junction bases outside the gene matches. The CDR3 has 14 amino acids, counting the end cysteine and phenylalanine. Only the CDR3 DNA stays, 42 bases, in frame from base 1. The library came from PCR. TCRdb names Illumina HiSeq 2500 as the instrument used. Molecular barcoding was employed in the preparation of TCR libraries, with unique molecular identifiers being used to normalize TCRbeta repertoire quantification. The public reads were reanalyzed by TCRdb: fastp trimming at Q25, MiXCR alignment, in-frame beta chains only. Every CDR3 protein is listed once, alongside the most common genes and DNA of its rows. The sample table shows more than 90,000 distinct CDR3 sequences, and about a tenth are seen once. Approximately 36% of the sample lies in the top ten.

The treatment or condition label here, explained by the study, means: allogeneic hematopoietic cell transplantation with graft depleted of TCRalphabeta T cells and CD19 B cells. The children who served as transplant recipients had been given grafts of TCRalphabeta/CD19-depleted allogeneic hematopoietic cells. Comments on this clonotype: Its recognized antigen is unknown. The sample holds no much larger clone one base away, and base qualities are not on file.

The sequence was collected from a boy younger than 10 with acute lymphoblastic leukemia, due to receive a stem cell transplant. The sequencing used PBMCs, collected before TCRalphabeta/CD19-depleted stem cell transplant. In this chain, TRBV7-9 is recombined with TRBJ1-1; TRBD1 lines up with 8 middle nucleotides. The nucleotide sequence is given as TGTGCCAGCAGCTTTGGCAGGGGGCATACTGAAGCTTTCTTT. It translates to CASSFGRGHTEAFF.